Below are 5 T cell receptor beta chains sequenced from a single sample in a study of human T cells and chemical hapten exposure. TCRdb passed the RACE reads through MiXCR, listing each CDR3 protein once. Of tens of thousands of distinct CDR3 sequences in the sample, around a third are singletons; the top ten hold 7.5% to 10%. The time point is: patch test 1, 2 weeks after DPC sensitization. Treatment reported: therapeutic diphenylcyclopropenone sensitization with weekly scalp DPC. The sequencing here drew on whole blood, taken in connection with sensitization to the hapten diphenylcyclopropenone (DPC). The receptors originated from a man in his forties with alopecia areata. Some clones in this sample may be carry-over from other donors' samples.

This clonotype was counted between two and nine times. The rearrangement uses TRBV5-5 and TRBJ2-7; the D gene is possibly TRBD1 (5 bases). This CDR3 spans 13 amino acids. V lost 3 bases to trimming and J lost 7 bases, with 14 bases between them. Germline V CDR1 and CDR2: SGHKS, YYEKEE (reference sequence). CDR3 in amino acids: CASSSQGIPEQYF. CDR3 nucleotide sequence: TGTGCCAGCAGCTCCCAGGGAATTCCAGAGCAGTACTTC.

The gene calls are TRBV7-9 and TRBJ2-6; 7 bases align to TRBD1. The V and J ends lost 1 base and 1 base, in that order; junction bases with no gene match: 10. CDR1 is SEHNR and CDR2 is FQNEAQ in the germline V gene (reference sequence). CDR3 size: 19 residues. DNA of the CDR3: TGTGCCAGCAGCTTAGACGCGACAGGGTACACTTCTGGGGCCAACGTCCTGACTTTC. Amino acid sequence: CASSLDATGYTSGANVLTF. Full variable domain (remainder filled in from reference TRBV7-9 and TRBJ2-6): DTGVSQNPRHKITKRGQNVTFRCDPISEHNRLYWYRQTLGQGPEFLTYFQNEAQLEKSRLLSDRFSAERPKGSFSTLEIQRTEQGDSAMYLCASSLDATGYTSGANVLTFGAGSRLTVL.

The chain combines TRBV12-3 or TRBV12-4 with TRBJ2-7, with D perhaps TRBD1 (6 bases). The ends were cut back, 5 bases at V and 8 bases at J, with 16 bases in the middle. CDR3 length equals 13 residues. CDR3 nucleotides: TGTGCCAGCAGTCTTGGACAGAGGTATAAGCAGTACTTC. Translated, it gives CASSLGQRYKQYF.

The V and J genes are TRBV28 and TRBJ2-7, with D perhaps TRBD1 (5 bases). The germline V gene encodes CDR1 MDHEN and CDR2 SYDVKM. The germline V and J ends were trimmed by 10 bases and 0 bases, with 13 bases remaining between them. This CDR3 contains 13 residues. The CDR3 region has the DNA TGTGCCACCATGACAGTTAACTCCTACGAGCAGTACTTC. Residues: CATMTVNSYEQYF.

The CDR3 sequence: CASSLEPPYEQYF. CDR3 bases: TGTGCCAGCAGCTTAGAGCCCCCCTACGAGCAGTACTTC. The V gene is TRBV7-2, the J gene TRBJ2-7; no reliable D call. The germline CDR1 and CDR2 sequences are SGHTA and FQGNSA. V lost 1 base, J lost 2 bases, and 6 bases lay in between. The CDR3 covers 13 residues.